These T cell receptor beta chains were read from a single sample in a study of tumor and adjacent non-tumor tissue in lung cancer. Using its own MiXCR run on the multiplex PCR reads, TCRdb lists one record per CDR3 protein. Of about 75,000 distinct CDR3 sequences in the sample, 55% to 70% were seen once. The sequencing input was distant non-tumor lung tissue. The receptors here all came from a woman aged 45 to 65 with non-small cell lung cancer. Each CDR3 is given with its conserved first and last residue. Fields, in order: clone size, D gene, V gene, J gene, CDR3 protein, CDR3 DNA. A D gene is named only where the DNA matches it firmly. The listing skips clone size in some rows; elsewhere it reads once, few, many or a size class.

size: NA
D: NA
V: TRBV12-3/TRBV12-4
J: TRBJ1-5
CDR3: CASSLDEVDQPRHF
DNA: TGTGCCAGCAGCCTTGATGAGGTAGACCAGCCCCGGCATTTT

size: NA
D: NA
V: TRBV6-2/TRBV6-3
J: TRBJ1-2
CDR3: CVSSVTTYYGYTF
DNA: TGTGTCAGCAGCGTTACAACGTACTATGGCTACACCTTC

size: many
D: TRBD1
V: TRBV4-3
J: TRBJ2-2
CDR3: CASSQDRTGVGELFF
DNA: TGCGCCAGCAGCCAAGATAGGACAGGGGTCGGGGAGCTGTTTTTT

size: NA
D: NA
V: TRBV7-6
J: TRBJ2-7
CDR3: CASSLGQAEAHEQYF
DNA: TGTGCCAGCAGCTTAGGACAGGCGGAGGCCCACGAGCAGTACTTC

size: many
D: NA
V: TRBV14
J: TRBJ2-3
CDR3: CASSQDLRDTQYF
DNA: TGTGCCAGCAGCCAAGATCTACGGGATACGCAGTATTTT

size: once
D: NA
V: TRBV11-2
J: TRBJ1-1
CDR3: CPSSLVNNTEAFF
DNA: TGTCCCAGCAGCTTAGTGAATAACACTGAAGCTTTCTTT

size: NA
D: NA
V: TRBV20-1
J: TRBJ2-7
CDR3: CSTRDQTASSYEQYF
DNA: TGCAGTACCAGAGATCAGACGGCCAGCTCCTACGAGCAGTACTTC

size: NA
D: NA
V: TRBV11-3
J: TRBJ2-3
CDR3: CVSSTMGTDTQYF
DNA: TGTGTGAGCAGCACCATGGGTACAGATACGCAGTATTTT

size: NA
D: TRBD1
V: TRBV5-6
J: TRBJ1-1
CDR3: CANSLDDRGSTEAFF
DNA: TGTGCCAACAGCTTGGACGACAGGGGCTCAACTGAAGCTTTCTTT

size: many
D: TRBD2
V: TRBV4-2
J: TRBJ2-2
CDR3: CASSQATSEWSGELFF
DNA: TGTGCCAGCAGCCAAGCAACTAGCGAGTGGTCCGGGGAGCTGTTTTTT

size: NA
D: NA
V: TRBV6-1
J: TRBJ2-5
CDR3: CASSEQARGGEIQYF
DNA: TGTGCCAGCAGTGAACAGGCAAGGGGGGGGGAGATCCAGTACTTC

size: NA
D: NA
V: TRBV20-1
J: TRBJ2-7
CDR3: CSASISSNTNEQYF
DNA: TGCAGTGCTAGTATTAGCTCTAACACAAACGAGCAGTACTTC

size: few
D: NA
V: TRBV11-2
J: TRBJ2-3
CDR3: CASSPIRVTDTQYF
DNA: TGTGCCAGCAGCCCGATTAGAGTCACTGATACGCAGTATTTT

size: NA
D: TRBD1
V: TRBV5-1
J: TRBJ1-6
CDR3: CASSLGPQGADSLLHF
DNA: TGCGCCAGCAGCTTGGGACCACAGGGGGCTGATTCACTCCTCCACTTT

size: once
D: NA
V: TRBV7-9
J: TRBJ2-7
CDR3: CASSFFRNPGEQYF
DNA: TGTGCCAGCAGCTTTTTTCGGAACCCTGGGGAGCAGTACTTC

size: NA
D: TRBD2
V: TRBV20-1
J: TRBJ2-7
CDR3: CTDRGTGSGRAYEQYF
DNA: TGCACTGATAGGGGGACTGGGAGCGGGAGGGCCTACGAGCAGTACTTC

size: many
D: TRBD2
V: TRBV6-2/TRBV6-3
J: TRBJ2-3
CDR3: CASSYSILAGGDTDTQYF
DNA: TGTGCCAGCAGTTACTCGATTCTAGCGGGAGGGGACACAGATACGCAGTATTTT

size: NA
D: TRBD2
V: TRBV6-2/TRBV6-3
J: TRBJ2-2
CDR3: CASCPAPSTTSGRIWELFF
DNA: TGTGCCAGCTGTCCCGCTCCCTCTACGACTAGCGGGAGGATCTGGGAGCTGTTTTTT

size: few
D: TRBD1
V: TRBV14
J: TRBJ2-7
CDR3: CASSHDRVNWYEQYF
DNA: TGTGCCAGCAGCCACGACAGGGTCAATTGGTACGAGCAGTACTTC

size: NA
D: NA
V: TRBV11-2
J: TRBJ2-7
CDR3: CGSSLGIGRTYEQYF
DNA: TGTGGCAGCAGCTTGGGGATAGGCCGGACCTACGAGCAGTACTTC

size: NA
D: TRBD2
V: TRBV28
J: TRBJ2-7
CDR3: CVTKSPVGAGGPSEQYF
DNA: TGTGTCACCAAGAGTCCCGTCGGAGCGGGAGGGCCCTCCGAGCAGTACTTC

size: many
D: TRBD1
V: TRBV28
J: TRBJ1-2
CDR3: CASSSSGTGGSYGYTF
DNA: TGTGCCAGCAGTTCGTCCGGGACAGGGGGTTCTTATGGCTACACCTTC

size: NA
D: NA
V: TRBV20-1
J: TRBJ2-7
CDR3: CSASFFLHGDHEQYF
DNA: TGCAGTGCTAGTTTCTTCCTTCACGGGGACCACGAGCAGTACTTC

size: NA
D: NA
V: TRBV14
J: TRBJ1-5
CDR3: CVSGQTESQPQHF
DNA: TGTGTCAGCGGCCAAACCGAATCGCAGCCCCAGCATTTT

size: NA
D: NA
V: TRBV4-2
J: TRBJ1-4
CDR3: CASTQEQDSRNEKLFF
DNA: TGTGCCAGCACCCAAGAGCAGGACTCAAGAAATGAAAAATTGTTTTTT

size: NA
D: NA
V: TRBV28
J: TRBJ2-7
CDR3: CASSLVMRAYEQYF
DNA: TGTGCCAGCAGTCTTGTAATGAGAGCCTACGAGCAGTACTTC

size: once
D: TRBD1
V: TRBV6-5
J: TRBJ2-3
CDR3: CASKGTEEDADTQYF
DNA: TGTGCCAGCAAGGGGACAGAGGAAGACGCAGATACGCAGTATTTT

size: once
D: NA
V: TRBV29-1
J: TRBJ2-5
CDR3: CSVEIPQALWETQHF
DNA: TGCAGCGTTGAAATCCCCCAGGCCCTCTGGGAGACCCAGCACTTC

size: NA
D: NA
V: TRBV6-6
J: TRBJ1-2
CDR3: CASIAETNNYSYTF
DNA: TGTGCCAGCATTGCCGAGACAAATAACTATAGCTACACCTTC

size: NA
D: NA
V: TRBV4-1
J: TRBJ2-5
CDR3: CTSSQGGRGGERETQYF
DNA: TGCACAAGCAGTCAAGGTGGCAGGGGAGGGGAAAGAGAGACCCAGTACTTC

size: few
D: NA
V: TRBV9
J: TRBJ1-1
CDR3: CASALTGSATEAFF
DNA: TGTGCCAGCGCATTAACAGGGTCCGCCACTGAAGCTTTCTTT

size: NA
D: NA
V: TRBV6-1
J: TRBJ2-3
CDR3: CASSAKYRDQHQYF
DNA: TGTGCCAGCAGTGCTAAGTATAGGGATCAGCACCAGTATTTT

size: NA
D: NA
V: TRBV12-3/TRBV12-4
J: TRBJ2-3
CDR3: CTSSPSSDTQYF
DNA: TGTACCAGCAGCCCGAGTTCAGATACGCAGTATTTT

size: once
D: TRBD2
V: TRBV11-3
J: TRBJ2-1
CDR3: CASSISGTLSSYNEQFF
DNA: TGTGCCAGCAGCATTAGCGGGACGCTCAGCTCCTACAATGAGCAGTTCTTC

size: NA
D: NA
V: TRBV20-1
J: TRBJ2-7
CDR3: CGVSKEGVGYEQYF
DNA: TGCGGTGTCAGCAAGGAGGGAGTGGGTTACGAGCAGTACTTC

size: NA
D: TRBD1
V: TRBV28
J: TRBJ1-4
CDR3: CASSSGQGNANEKLFF
DNA: TGTGCCAGCAGCTCCGGACAGGGCAACGCTAATGAAAAACTGTTTTTT

size: NA
D: NA
V: TRBV5-6
J: TRBJ2-7
CDR3: CASSRDLTPYEQYF
DNA: TGTGCCAGCAGCAGGGACCTTACACCCTACGAGCAGTACTTC

size: NA
D: NA
V: TRBV2
J: TRBJ1-5
CDR3: CASGGVTNSNQPQHF
DNA: TGTGCCAGCGGAGGGGTAACAAATAGCAATCAGCCCCAGCATTTT

size: NA
D: TRBD2
V: TRBV7-3
J: TRBJ2-5
CDR3: CASSHTGGYQETQYF
DNA: TGTGCCAGCAGCCACACGGGGGGTTATCAAGAGACCCAGTACTTC

size: NA
D: TRBD1
V: TRBV20-1
J: TRBJ2-1
CDR3: CSAVQGLEWEQFF
DNA: TGCAGTGCTGTACAGGGGCTGGAGTGGGAGCAGTTCTTC

size: NA
D: NA
V: TRBV7-8
J: TRBJ2-5
CDR3: CASSLEVRETQYF
DNA: TGTGCCAGCAGCTTGGAGGTACGGGAGACCCAGTACTTC

size: NA
D: TRBD1
V: TRBV5-1
J: TRBJ1-5
CDR3: CASSPGTGNMANQPQHF
DNA: TGCGCCAGCAGCCCCGGGACAGGTAATATGGCGAATCAGCCCCAGCATTTT

size: many
D: TRBD2
V: TRBV20-1
J: TRBJ2-1
CDR3: CSGLGVATSGQNNEQFF
DNA: TGCAGTGGGCTGGGCGTGGCGACTAGCGGGCAAAACAATGAGCAGTTCTTC

size: many
D: NA
V: TRBV6-5
J: TRBJ2-3
CDR3: CASSPGGETDTQYF
DNA: TGTGCCAGCAGCCCCGGAGGGGAAACAGATACGCAGTATTTT

size: once
D: NA
V: TRBV11-2
J: TRBJ2-1
CDR3: CASSLSTSELFF
DNA: TGTGCCAGCAGCTTAAGTACCTCTGAGCTGTTCTTC

size: NA
D: TRBD1
V: TRBV29-1
J: TRBJ2-5
CDR3: CSVVQGAAVTQYF
DNA: TGCAGTGTTGTACAGGGGGCTGCGGTGACCCAGTATTTC

size: NA
D: NA
V: TRBV30
J: TRBJ2-2
CDR3: CAWTWVGVGGGELFF
DNA: TGTGCCTGGACTTGGGTAGGGGTAGGTGGCGGGGAGCTGTTTTTT

size: NA
D: NA
V: TRBV11-1
J: TRBJ2-1
CDR3: CASSFFEDGELPAGEQFF
DNA: TGTGCCAGCAGCTTTTTTGAAGACGGAGAACTCCCAGCAGGAGAGCAGTTCTTC

size: NA
D: TRBD2
V: TRBV7-2
J: TRBJ2-7
CDR3: CASSLASGPNYEQYF
DNA: TGTGCCAGCAGCTTAGCTAGCGGGCCCAACTACGAGCAGTACTTC

size: NA
D: NA
V: TRBV20-1
J: TRBJ2-1
CDR3: CSARAPTAVSSHNERFF
DNA: TGCAGTGCTAGAGCCCCCACAGCGGTGAGCTCCCACAATGAGCGGTTCTTC

size: NA
D: NA
V: TRBV20-1
J: TRBJ2-3
CDR3: CSASDSLGTDTQYF
DNA: TGTAGTGCTAGTGATTCTCTGGGCACAGATACGCAGTATTTT

size: NA
D: TRBD2
V: TRBV5-1
J: TRBJ2-1
CDR3: CAGSFSGRYNEQFF
DNA: TGCGCCGGCAGCTTTAGCGGGAGGTACAATGAGCAGTTCTTC